A selection of T cell receptor beta chains follows, all from one sample in a study of cytomegalovirus exposure and HLA in healthy donors. Generated by immunoSEQ multiplex PCR, the TCRdb table keeps only in-frame clones and is missing some. Of 110,000 to 150,000 clones listed, around 78% are singletons. The sample was PBMCs. These receptors originate from a young woman in good health and CMV-seropositive. The CDR3 runs from the conserved cysteine through the conserved F or W. Each record gives: V gene, clone size, J gene, D gene, CDR3 DNA, CDR3 protein. D genes are given only for firm matches. The size of a clone is reported for some rows only, either as once, few or many, or as a class for expanded clones.

>TRBV5-1|once|TRBJ2-5|TRBD2
TGCGCCAGCAGCCGGGCTAGCGGGGGGTTAGAGACCCAGTACTTC
CASSRASGGLETQYF
>TRBV7-8|-|TRBJ1-2|-
TGTGCCAGCAGCTTAGTCCCGGGGAAGGCGAACTATGGCTACACCTTC
CASSLVPGKANYGYTF
>TRBV19|few|TRBJ1-1|-
TGTGCCAGTAGTCGGACACCTTACACTGAAGCTTTCTTT
CASSRTPYTEAFF
>TRBV11-2|-|TRBJ1-2|TRBD1
TGTGCCAGCAGTTCACCGGCCCCGACAGGGGGAGGTGGCTACACCTTC
CASSSPAPTGGGGYTF
>TRBV19|-|TRBJ2-5|TRBD1
TGTGCCAGTAGTATTGGGACAGGGTTAGGCCAAGAGACCCAGTACTTC
CASSIGTGLGQETQYF
>TRBV25-1|-|TRBJ1-5|TRBD1
TGTGCCAGCGGGGACAGCGGGAATCAGCCCCAGCATTTT
CASGDSGNQPQHF
>TRBV18|-|TRBJ2-2|TRBD1
TGTGCCAGCCCGTATCCAGGGGGAACGAACACCGGGGAGCTGTTTTTT
CASPYPGGTNTGELFF
>TRBV19|-|TRBJ1-1|TRBD1
TGTGCCAGTAGTCTACGGGACAGGGTGCGAACTGAAGCTTTCTTT
CASSLRDRVRTEAFF
>TRBV5-6|-|TRBJ2-7|TRBD1
TGTGCCAGCAGCCAGGGACAGGGATACTACGAGCAGTACTTC
CASSQGQGYYEQYF
>TRBV6-4|-|TRBJ2-5|-
TGTGCCAGCAGTCGTGAGCCAGGGCAGGGCCAAGAGACCCAGTACTTC
CASSREPGQGQETQYF
>TRBV12-5|-|TRBJ1-3|-
TGTGCTAGTGGTTTGGTATCTAGCTCTGGAAACACCATATATTTT
CASGLVSSSGNTIYF
>TRBV19|-|TRBJ1-4|TRBD1
TGTGCCAGTAGTGATACAGGGGGCTCCAATAAACTGTTTTTT
CASSDTGGSNKLFF
>TRBV5-4|-|TRBJ2-5|TRBD1
TGTGCCAGCAGCTCCCGAGGGGGCGGCGAGACCCAGTACTTC
CASSSRGGGETQYF
>TRBV6-1|-|TRBJ1-2|TRBD1
TGTGCCAGCAGCCCGGGACAGGGTAACTATGGCTACACCTTC
CASSPGQGNYGYTF
>TRBV12-5|-|TRBJ1-2|-
TGTGCTAGTGGTTTAGGGGCAGGCAGCGGCTACACCTTC
CASGLGAGSGYTF
>TRBV7-6|-|TRBJ2-7|-
TGTGCCAGCAGCTCCCTGAGCTCCTACGAGCAGTACTTC
CASSSLSSYEQYF
>TRBV7-2|-|TRBJ2-1|TRBD1
TGTGCCAGCAGCTTAACGGACAGGGGGGGATTTGATGAGCAGTTCTTC
CASSLTDRGGFDEQFF
>TRBV6-1|-|TRBJ1-4|TRBD1
TGTGCCAGCGGTGACAGGGTTGGAGAAAAACTGTTTTTT
CASGDRVGEKLFF
>TRBV10-3|-|TRBJ1-5|-
TGTGCCATCAGTGAGGAGGCGGCCATCAATCAGCCCCAGCATTTT
CAISEEAAINQPQHF
>TRBV9|-|TRBJ2-3|TRBD2
TGTGCCAGCAGCGTAGTGGGCTTTAGCGGGGGGGCCAACAGGGATACGCAGTATTTT
CASSVVGFSGGANRDTQYF
>TRBV4-2|-|TRBJ2-7|TRBD1
TGTGCCAGCAGCCAAGGGCAGGGGGCCTACGAGCAGTACTTC
CASSQGQGAYEQYF
>TRBV9|-|TRBJ1-2|TRBD1
TGTGCCAGCAGCGATCAAGGCTCAGGGGGCGACTATGGCTACACCTTC
CASSDQGSGGDYGYTF
>TRBV9|-|TRBJ1-3|-
TGCGCCAGCAGCGCAACAGGGCAAGCTGGAAACACCATATATTTT
CASSATGQAGNTIYF
>TRBV11-2|few|TRBJ1-2|-
TGTGCCAGCAGCTACATTTATGGCTACACCTTC
CASSYIYGYTF
>TRBV2|-|TRBJ1-6|TRBD1
TGTGCCAGCAGTTCCGCAGGGGGCTCCTATAATTCACCCCTCCACTTT
CASSSAGGSYNSPLHF
>TRBV5-6|-|TRBJ1-2|-
TGTGCCAGCATCCTGGGGGGGGACTATGGCTACACCTTC
CASILGGDYGYTF
>TRBV4-1|-|TRBJ2-3|TRBD2
TGCGCCAGCAGCCAAGAGATGTCGGGACTAAGCGAACGCACAGATACGCAGTATTTT
CASSQEMSGLSERTDTQYF
>TRBV6-5|-|TRBJ2-7|TRBD2
TGTGCCAGCAGTTACCAAAGCGGGGGTTACGAGCAGTACTTC
CASSYQSGGYEQYF
>TRBV19|-|TRBJ1-5|TRBD1
TGTGCCAGTAGTATTCAGACTATTACCGGGACAGGTTTAAATCAGCCCCAGCATTTT
CASSIQTITGTGLNQPQHF
>TRBV6-4|-|TRBJ1-2|-
TGTGCCAGCATTCGAGACAGGAGAGGCTATGGCTACACCTTC
CASIRDRRGYGYTF
>TRBV7-6|-|TRBJ1-6|-
TGTGCCAGCAAAGACGGAGGATATAATTCACCCCTCCACTTT
CASKDGGYNSPLHF
>TRBV4-3|-|TRBJ1-5|TRBD1
TGCGCCAGCAGCCAGCGACAGGGGATTAGCAATCAGCCCCAGCATTTT
CASSQRQGISNQPQHF
>TRBV15|once|TRBJ2-2|-
TGTGCCACCAGCAGAGGAGGCAGGGGGGTCGGGGAGCTGTTTTTT
CATSRGGRGVGELFF
>TRBV6-1|-|TRBJ2-3|-
TGTGCCAGCAGTATCAGACTAGGCCCAGATACGCAGTATTTT
CASSIRLGPDTQYF
>TRBV5-6|-|TRBJ2-1|TRBD2
TGTGCCAGCAGCGCCGGACTAGCGGGGGCCCTAAGGAATGAGCAGTTCTTC
CASSAGLAGALRNEQFF
>TRBV11-2|few|TRBJ1-4|-
TGTGCCAGCAGCTTATTCGGCAGGGGTAATGAAAAACTGTTTTTT
CASSLFGRGNEKLFF
>TRBV6-5|-|TRBJ2-7|-
TGTGCCAGCAGTTACTCGGGCCAGGCTGGCGAGCAGTACTTC
CASSYSGQAGEQYF
>TRBV4-1|-|TRBJ2-3|-
TGCGCCAGCAGCCAAAACAGGTTCACAGATACGCAGTATTTT
CASSQNRFTDTQYF
>TRBV7-8|-|TRBJ2-7|-
TGTGCCAGCAGCTTAGAGGCCAGGAGGAGGCAGTACTTC
CASSLEARRRQYF
>TRBV7-2|-|TRBJ1-1|-
TGTGCCAGCAGCTTAGCTCCTCAGGGCGTACCAGCTTTCTTT
CASSLAPQGVPAFF
>TRBV19|-|TRBJ2-5|TRBD2
TGTGCCAGTAGTAGTGGCGGGGGGGCTCGGGAGACCCAGTACTTC
CASSSGGGARETQYF
>TRBV2|-|TRBJ2-1|-
TGTGCCAGCAGAGAATCTACAGGGACCTCATACTACAATGAGCAGTTCTTC
CASRESTGTSYYNEQFF
>TRBV7-9|-|TRBJ2-1|-
TGTTCCAGCAGCCTCACAACCTTCCAGAACTCCTACAATGAGCAGTTCTTC
CSSSLTTFQNSYNEQFF
>TRBV5-1|-|TRBJ2-7|-
TGCGCCAGCAGCCCCCCCGGGACAAGGGGGACGTACGAGCAGTACTTC
CASSPPGTRGTYEQYF
>TRBV7-2|-|TRBJ1-6|TRBD1
TGTGCCAGCAGCCTAGGGACAGGGGGGACGGATAGAGGTTCACCCCTCCACTTT
CASSLGTGGTDRGSPLHF